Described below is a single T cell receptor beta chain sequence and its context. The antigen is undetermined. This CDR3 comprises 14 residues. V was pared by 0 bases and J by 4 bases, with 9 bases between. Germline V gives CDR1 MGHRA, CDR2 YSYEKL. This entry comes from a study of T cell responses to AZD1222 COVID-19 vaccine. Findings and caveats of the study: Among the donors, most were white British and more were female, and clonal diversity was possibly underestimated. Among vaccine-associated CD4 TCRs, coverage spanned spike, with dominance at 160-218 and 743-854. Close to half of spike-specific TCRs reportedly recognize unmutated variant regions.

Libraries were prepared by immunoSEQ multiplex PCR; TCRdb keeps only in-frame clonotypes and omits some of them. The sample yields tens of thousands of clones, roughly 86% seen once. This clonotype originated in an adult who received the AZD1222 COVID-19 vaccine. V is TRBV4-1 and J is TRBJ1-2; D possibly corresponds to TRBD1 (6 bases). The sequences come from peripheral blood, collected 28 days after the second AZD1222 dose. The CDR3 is CASSQEQTGYGYTF. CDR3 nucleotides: TGCGCCAGCAGCCAAGAACAGACAGGCTATGGCTACACCTTC.